This T cell receptor (beta chain) emerged from a study of shared clonotypes between healthy human individuals. Study details: Plates per donor: three CD4 naive, three CD4 memory, two CD8 naive, one CD8 memory.

In the authors' workflow: For the immunoSEQ data, sequences were junction-only without quality scores, so filtering differed. TCRdb's copy holds only in-frame clones and misses some; the assay was immunoSEQ multiplex PCR. The D gene and trimming were derived from the DNA, and the V and J assignments and clone size from that table. The sample holds around 2,100,000 clones, roughly 95% seen once. Trimming pared 2 bases from V and 0 bases from J, leaving 10 bases between. The CDR3 consists of 16 residues. Germline V gene lookup returns CDR1 SGHTA and CDR2 FQGNSA. The naive CD8 fraction comprised CD45RO-negative cells positively selected for CCR7 and excluded terminally differentiated effector memory CD45RA+ cells.

V usage is TRBV7-2 and J usage is TRBJ2-2, with D perhaps TRBD1 (6 bases). The source of this sequence is a man aged 18 to 29 in good health. The sequencing input was naive CD8+ T cells sorted from blood. CDR3 bases: TGTGCCAGCAGCTTAATTGGGACAACGAACACCGGGGAGCTGTTTTTT. This sequence encodes CASSLIGTTNTGELFF.